This TCR beta chain is from a study of cytomegalovirus exposure and HLA in healthy donors. Across the whole study: An early data release held around 80 million unique TCRs from HLA-typed donors.

The PCR used 60 Vbeta and 13 Jbeta primers. Under the authors' procedure: In a later analysis, 75 million to 85 million unique TCR beta chains included roughly 11 million shared by two or more donors. Data came from immunoSEQ multiplex PCR; TCRdb stores just in-frame clones and leaves some out. D and trimming were read from the DNA, whereas the V and J calls and clone size are those reported in that table. The sample holds 210,000 or so clones; around four fifths are singletons and the top ten take less than 3.5%. Germline CDR1 and CDR2: DFQATT and SNEGSKA (reference sequence). Trimming took 7 bases from V and 2 from J, leaving 8 bases between them. This CDR3 has 11 amino acids. A note on this clone: Its antigen is not known.

General observations from the study: The study designated 164 TCR beta chains cytomegalovirus-associated. A missense variant in DCLRE1C was later tied to TCR beta V- and J-gene trimming.

The sequenced material came from PBMCs. This clonotype originated in a woman aged 55-70 years in good health and CMV-seropositive. The V and J genes are TRBV20-1 and TRBJ1-2; perhaps TRBD1 as D (5 bases). CDR3 loop: CSVSGNYGYTF. CDR3 in DNA: TGCAGTGTATCAGGGAACTATGGCTACACCTTC.